The clone carrying this T cell receptor (beta chain) was observed a handful of times. As yet, its antigen is unknown. These data are taken from a study of cytomegalovirus exposure and HLA in healthy donors. Study-wide results and caveats: As a later analysis revealed, most CMV-associated TCR beta chains appeared HLA-restricted.

The primer mix had 60 Vbeta and 13 Jbeta primers. Original processing methods: In a later analysis, approximately 80 million unique TCR beta chains included roughly 11 million shared by two or more donors. This table comes from immunoSEQ multiplex PCR, and its TCRdb copy is limited to in-frame clones, with some not included. V and J calls and clone size are copied from that table; D and trimming were computed from the DNA. Of tens of thousands of clones in the sample, approximately 70% were seen once. V lost 5 bases, J lost 0 bases, and 10 bases lay in between. The CDR3 consists of 14 residues. Germline V gene data show CDR1 as MDHEN and CDR2 as SYDVKM.

The receptor comes from a man aged 50-59 years in good health and CMV-seronegative. The V and J genes are TRBV28 and TRBJ1-2, with D possibly being TRBD1 (5 bases). Source material: PBMCs. DNA for the CDR3: TGTGCCAGCAGTCCGGGGGGGGCTAACTATGGCTACACCTTC. As protein: CASSPGGANYGYTF.